Listed below are T cell receptor beta chains from one sample, sequenced in a study of T cell responses to AZD1222 COVID-19 vaccine. Assay: immunoSEQ multiplex PCR; the TCRdb copy retains only in-frame clones and omits some. This table has more than 75,000 clones, roughly nine tenths appearing once. Sample: peripheral blood, taken on day 0 of AZD1222 vaccination. These receptors were collected from an adult in good health. The CDR3 runs from the conserved cysteine through the conserved F or W. A D gene is named only where the DNA matches it firmly. Not every row has a clone size; where given, it reads once, few, many or a size class.

J: TRBJ2-3; D: -; V: TRBV3-1/TRBV3-2; length: 16; size: -; DNA: TGTGCCAGCAGCCAAGAACGCTTTTCTAGCACAGATACGCAGTATTTT; CDR3: CASSQERFSSTDTQYF
J: TRBJ1-1; D: -; V: TRBV5-1; length: 16; size: -; DNA: TGCGCCAGCAGCTTAACCGGGACTACAAACGAACCTGAAGCTTTCTTT; CDR3: CASSLTGTTNEPEAFF
J: TRBJ2-5; D: -; V: TRBV27; length: 14; size: -; DNA: TGTGCCTCAGCACCGAGGTGGGGGGAAGAGACCCAGTACTTC; CDR3: CASAPRWGEETQYF
J: TRBJ2-7; D: TRBD1; V: TRBV3-1/TRBV3-2; length: 14; size: -; DNA: TGTGCCAGCAGCCAAGGGACAGGGCCGAGTGAGCAGTACTTC; CDR3: CASSQGTGPSEQYF
J: TRBJ2-7; D: -; V: TRBV2; length: 12; size: -; DNA: TGTGCCAGCAGTGCTACAGGGAACGAGCAGTACTTC; CDR3: CASSATGNEQYF
J: TRBJ1-1; D: -; V: TRBV9; length: 16; size: -; DNA: TGTGCCAGCAGCGTAGATCCCGCTTCCGATAACACTGAAGCTTTCTTT; CDR3: CASSVDPASDNTEAFF
J: TRBJ2-2; D: -; V: TRBV19; length: 13; size: -; DNA: TGTGCCAGTGGTCACACCAACACCGGGGAGCTGTTTTTT; CDR3: CASGHTNTGELFF
J: TRBJ1-1; D: -; V: TRBV11-1; length: 14; size: -; DNA: TGTGCCAGCAGCTTGCCGACAGAATTCACTGAAGCTTTCTTT; CDR3: CASSLPTEFTEAFF
J: TRBJ2-7; D: -; V: TRBV19; length: 12; size: -; DNA: TGTGCCAGTAGTATAGTGCAGGGGATGCAGTACTTC; CDR3: CASSIVQGMQYF
J: TRBJ2-7; D: TRBD2; V: TRBV9; length: 15; size: -; DNA: TGTGCCAGCAGCTCGGGACTAGCGGCCCCCTACGAGCAGTACTTC; CDR3: CASSSGLAAPYEQYF
J: TRBJ1-1; D: TRBD1; V: TRBV5-4; length: 18; size: few; DNA: TGTGCCAGCAGCCGGGACGGGACAGGGGGGCCCCTGTCCACTGAAGCTTTCTTT; CDR3: CASSRDGTGGPLSTEAFF
J: TRBJ1-1; D: -; V: TRBV7-9; length: 16; size: -; DNA: TGTGCCAGCAGCTTAATAGGGGAGGGTTTGAACACTGAAGCTTTCTTT; CDR3: CASSLIGEGLNTEAFF
J: TRBJ2-1; D: -; V: TRBV12-5; length: 15; size: -; DNA: TGTGCTAGTGGTTTGCCGCTACGGCAGGGCAATGAGCAGTTCTTC; CDR3: CASGLPLRQGNEQFF
J: TRBJ1-1; D: TRBD1; V: TRBV5-1; length: 15; size: -; DNA: TGCGCCAGCGGAACCCCAGGACAGGGGAGCACTGAAGCTTTCTTT; CDR3: CASGTPGQGSTEAFF
J: TRBJ1-2; D: -; V: TRBV28; length: 17; size: -; DNA: TGTGCCAGCAGTCCCCTCCCCGCGACAGTAGCTAACTATGGCTACACCTTC; CDR3: CASSPLPATVANYGYTF
J: TRBJ2-1; D: -; V: TRBV7-7; length: 15; size: few; DNA: TGTGCTAGCAGCTTAGGATCGAGCTCCTACAATGAGCAGTTCTTC; CDR3: CASSLGSSSYNEQFF
J: TRBJ1-3; D: -; V: TRBV7-9; length: 15; size: -; DNA: TGTGCCAGCAGCCCGAGGGCGAATTCTGGAAACACCATATATTTT; CDR3: CASSPRANSGNTIYF
J: TRBJ2-2; D: -; V: TRBV19; length: 14; size: -; DNA: TGTGCCAGTACCGAGACAGGGAACACCGGGGAGCTGTTTTTT; CDR3: CASTETGNTGELFF
J: TRBJ1-5; D: TRBD1; V: TRBV5-1; length: 15; size: -; DNA: TGCGCCAGCAGCCCGGGACAGGGTAATACTCAGCCCCAGCATTTT; CDR3: CASSPGQGNTQPQHF
J: TRBJ1-4; D: TRBD1; V: TRBV2; length: 12; size: -; DNA: TGTGCCAGCCGGGACAGGGACGAAAAACTGTTTTTT; CDR3: CASRDRDEKLFF
J: TRBJ1-6; D: -; V: TRBV3-1/TRBV3-2; length: 14; size: -; DNA: TGTGCCAGCAGCCAGGGTGTTGGCAATTCACCCCTCCACTTT; CDR3: CASSQGVGNSPLHF
J: TRBJ2-1; D: TRBD2; V: TRBV7-3; length: 15; size: -; DNA: TGTGCCAGCAGCCGACTAGCGGGGTTAAACAATGAGCAGTTCTTC; CDR3: CASSRLAGLNNEQFF
J: TRBJ1-5; D: -; V: TRBV4-3; length: 13; size: -; DNA: TGCGCCAGCAGCCAAGATTGGAATCAGCCCCAGCATTTT; CDR3: CASSQDWNQPQHF
J: TRBJ1-1; D: TRBD1; V: TRBV12-3/TRBV12-4; length: 13; size: -; DNA: TGTGCCAGCAGTTCCCGGGACAGGGCAGAAGCTTTCTTT; CDR3: CASSSRDRAEAFF
J: TRBJ2-5; D: -; V: TRBV2; length: 12; size: -; DNA: TGTGCCAGCAGCTACGTGGAGGGGAGCTCATACTTC; CDR3: CASSYVEGSSYF
J: TRBJ1-5; D: -; V: TRBV28; length: 12; size: -; DNA: TGTGCCAGCAGTTTAACGGGTCAGCCCCAGCATTTT; CDR3: CASSLTGQPQHF
J: TRBJ1-6; D: TRBD1; V: TRBV11-3; length: 16; size: -; DNA: TGTGCCAGCAGCACGGACAGGGGCGCCTATAATTCACCCCTCCACTTT; CDR3: CASSTDRGAYNSPLHF
J: TRBJ1-5; D: -; V: TRBV6-6; length: 13; size: -; DNA: TGTGCCAGCAGCTATCAGGGGAGGCAGCCCCAGCATTTT; CDR3: CASSYQGRQPQHF
J: TRBJ2-1; D: TRBD2; V: TRBV6-5; length: 15; size: -; DNA: TGTGCCAGCACCGCTAGCGGGGGCTCCTACAATGAGCAGTTCTTC; CDR3: CASTASGGSYNEQFF
J: TRBJ1-2; D: -; V: TRBV18; length: 16; size: -; DNA: TGTGCCAGCTCACCACTAGGCAGCGAGGTGTCGAGGGGCTACACCTTC; CDR3: CASSPLGSEVSRGYTF
J: TRBJ1-5; D: TRBD1; V: TRBV9; length: 16; size: once; DNA: TGTGCCAGCAGCGCCGGGACAGGGGGCAGCAATCAGCCCCAGCATTTT; CDR3: CASSAGTGGSNQPQHF